This T cell receptor beta chain derives from a study of response to subunit inactivated influenza vaccine. TCRdb used MiXCR to reprocess the RT-PCR reads, holding one entry per CDR3 protein. The sample contains under 550,000 distinct CDR3 sequences, 7.6% of which appear only once. V lost 0 bases, J lost 10 bases, and 7 bases stayed unmatched. Germline V CDR1 and CDR2: SGHRS, YFSETQ. This CDR3 has 14 residues. The sequenced sample was PBMCs from blood, obtained less than 30 months after vaccination. The chain employs TRBV5-1 and TRBJ1-1, with TRBD1 identical over 9 bases. The clonotype comes from a man aged 45-69 years who received an inactivated influenza vaccine. CDR3 amino acids: CASSLDGTGRGAFF. CDR3 bases: TGCGCCAGCAGCTTGGACGGGACAGGGCGTGGAGCTTTCTTT. The variable domain in full, completed from reference TRBV5-1 and TRBJ1-1, reads KAGVTQTPRYLIKTRGQQVTLSCSPISGHRSVSWYQQTPGQGLQFLFEYFSETQRNKGNFPGRFSGRQFSNSRSEMNVSTLELGDSALYLCASSLDGTGRGAFFGQGTRLTVV.